These T cell receptor beta chains were read from a single sample in a study of cytomegalovirus exposure and HLA in healthy donors. Profiled with immunoSEQ multiplex PCR; TCRdb holds only in-frame clones, not every one. The profile covers 98,000 or so clones, with over 75% appearing a single time and roughly 5% taken by the ten largest. The specimen sequenced was PBMCs. These receptors originate from a man in his 60s in good health and CMV-seropositive. Both conserved end residues are part of each CDR3. The D gene is left open where the match is weak. The listing skips clone size in some rows; elsewhere it reads once, few, many or a size class.

cdr3_nt cdr3_aa j_call d_call clone_size v_call
TGTGCCAGCAGCTTATCGACAGGGCCCTACAATGAGCAGTTCTTC CASSLSTGPYNEQFF TRBJ2-1 TRBD1 few TRBV7-2
TGTGCCAGCAGCTCCCTTTATCCGGGTCCCCTTACAAATTCACCCCTCCACTTT CASSSLYPGPLTNSPLHF TRBJ1-6 - - TRBV7-2
TGTGCCAGCAGCTTAGGTTCCATACTCTCGGACACCTTC CASSLGSILSDTF TRBJ1-2 - - TRBV11-2
TGTGCCAGTAGTTTGCTAGCGGGGGGCTACCAAGAGACCCAGTACTTC CASSLLAGGYQETQYF TRBJ2-5 TRBD2 - TRBV19
TGTGCCAGTATCCTGACAGGGCACCCCTCTGGGGCCAACGTCCTGACTTTC CASILTGHPSGANVLTF TRBJ2-6 TRBD1 - TRBV19
TGTTCCAGCAGCTTAGTTGGCAGAAACTCACCCCTCCACTTT CSSSLVGRNSPLHF TRBJ1-6 - - TRBV7-9
TGTGCCAGCAGTTACGGGGGGAGGGGAGAAAAACTGTTTTTT CASSYGGRGEKLFF TRBJ1-4 - few TRBV6-5
TGTGCCAGCTCACCCGGACTAGTAGGCAATGAGCAGTTCTTC CASSPGLVGNEQFF TRBJ2-1 TRBD2 - TRBV18
TGCGCCAGCAGCTTGGGAATATTTGATTTGCAGGGTAACTACGAGCAGTACTTC CASSLGIFDLQGNYEQYF TRBJ2-7 - - TRBV5-1
TGTGCCAGCAGCTTGGTGGAGGAGACCCAGTACTTC CASSLVEETQYF TRBJ2-5 - - TRBV5-8
TGCAGTGCTAGTTACATTGAAGCTTTCTTT CSASYIEAFF TRBJ1-1 - - TRBV20-1
TGTGCTAGTGGTTTGAGCGGGGGCAATCAGCCCCAGCATTTT CASGLSGGNQPQHF TRBJ1-5 - - TRBV12-5
TGTGCCAGCAGCTTGGGGGCCGCAACTAATGAAAAACTGTTTTTT CASSLGAATNEKLFF TRBJ1-4 - few TRBV5-4
TGTGCCAGTAGTGTGAACCGGGACGGGGGCTACGAGCAGTACTTC CASSVNRDGGYEQYF TRBJ2-7 - - TRBV19
TGCGCCAGCAGCAGGGGGGACAGCTCTGGAAACACCATATATTTT CASSRGDSSGNTIYF TRBJ1-3 TRBD1 - TRBV5-1
TGTGCCAGCAGCGTAGCTGTGGGGGGAGGAAACATTCAGTACTTC CASSVAVGGGNIQYF TRBJ2-4 - - TRBV9
TGTGCCAGCAGTCCCCGCCCCGACAGTTCCTACGAGCAGTACTTC CASSPRPDSSYEQYF TRBJ2-7 - - TRBV27
TGTGCCAGCAGCTTAGCCGCAGATACGCAGTATTTT CASSLAADTQYF TRBJ2-3 - - TRBV11-2
TGTGCCAGTAGGGAGACAGGGGCCACAGATACGCAGTATTTT CASRETGATDTQYF TRBJ2-3 TRBD1 - TRBV19
TGTGCCAGCAGCCTCAGCAGGCTCTACGAGCAGTACTTC CASSLSRLYEQYF TRBJ2-7 - - TRBV2
TGCGCCAGCAGCTTCAGCAGGGGTCTCCAAAACGAGCAGTACTTC CASSFSRGLQNEQYF TRBJ2-7 - - TRBV5-1
TGTGCCAGCAGCTTGGCGGGGGGACTTTCAGATACGCAGTATTTT CASSLAGGLSDTQYF TRBJ2-3 TRBD2 - TRBV7-2
TGTGCCAGCAGCTTAGCGCAAGGACAGGGATACAATGAGCAGTTCTTC CASSLAQGQGYNEQFF TRBJ2-1 TRBD1 - TRBV7-6
TGTGCCAGCAGTGACTCGAAAGCGGGGGAGGTTAATGAGCAGTTCTTC CASSDSKAGEVNEQFF TRBJ2-1 TRBD2 - TRBV6-4
TGTGCCAGCAGCTTAACGCTGGGGGCGTTCAATGAGCAGTTCTTC CASSLTLGAFNEQFF TRBJ2-1 - - TRBV7-3
TGTGCCAGCAGCTTCTTCAGGGCTAACTATGGCTACACCTTC CASSFFRANYGYTF TRBJ1-2 - - TRBV5-6
TGTGCCAGCAGTCCAAGAGGCAGTTTGGACAATGAGCAGTTCTTC CASSPRGSLDNEQFF TRBJ2-1 - - TRBV28
TGTGCCAGCAGCTTGGCAGAAGAGACCCAGTACTTC CASSLAEETQYF TRBJ2-5 - - TRBV5-8
TGCGCCAGCAGCCTATCGACAGGGTCCACTGAAGCTTTCTTT CASSLSTGSTEAFF TRBJ1-1 TRBD1 once TRBV5-1
TGTGCCAGCAGCTCCCATCGGGGAAAGGGCGAGAACACCTTC CASSSHRGKGENTF TRBJ1-2 - - TRBV7-2
TGTGCCAGCAGCTCCGGGACAGGGATGGATCAGCCCCAGCATTTT CASSSGTGMDQPQHF TRBJ1-5 TRBD1 - TRBV5-4
TGTGCCAGCACCACCGGGGGGGACATCTATGGCTACACCTTC CASTTGGDIYGYTF TRBJ1-2 - - TRBV9
TGTGCCAGCAGACCCTCAAGCGTTCAGCCCCAGCATTTT CASRPSSVQPQHF TRBJ1-5 - once TRBV27
TGTGCCAGCAGTTTTCAGGGTGGGAATGAGCAGTTCTTC CASSFQGGNEQFF TRBJ2-1 - - TRBV6-6
TGTGCCAGCAGGGAGCGGGGGGCAAGAGAGACCCAGTACTTC CASRERGARETQYF TRBJ2-5 TRBD2 - TRBV6-5
TGTGCCAGCACCGGGACAGGGCTCACAGATACGCAGTATTTT CASTGTGLTDTQYF TRBJ2-3 TRBD1 - TRBV18
TGTGCCAGCAGTTTAGGAGGGACAGGTGATGGCTACACCTTC CASSLGGTGDGYTF TRBJ1-2 TRBD1 few TRBV27
TGTGCCAGTAGCCCGGGACAGCTAAAAGAGACCCAGTACTTC CASSPGQLKETQYF TRBJ2-5 TRBD1 once TRBV19
TGTGCCAGCAGCTTCGCGGGTGATGAGCAGTACTTC CASSFAGDEQYF TRBJ2-7 - - TRBV11-2
TGTGCCACCAGCAGAGAGAGCTCTGGGGCCAACGTCCTGACTTTC CATSRESSGANVLTF TRBJ2-6 - many TRBV15
TGTGCCAGCAGTTTAAGAGGGAACAATCAGCCCCAGCATTTT CASSLRGNNQPQHF TRBJ1-5 - - TRBV28
TGTGCCAGCAGCTTACTCCAGGGCACCTACGAGCAGTACTTC CASSLLQGTYEQYF TRBJ2-7 - - TRBV11-2
TGTGCCAGCAATCAAGGGACAGATTCACCCCTCCACTTT CASNQGTDSPLHF TRBJ1-6 TRBD1 - TRBV6-5
TGTGCCAGCAGCCTCCGGACTAGCGGGGGGACAGGAGATACGCAGTATTTT CASSLRTSGGTGDTQYF TRBJ2-3 - - TRBV12-1
TGTGCCATCAGCGGGACTAGCGGGTACCAAGAGACCCAGTACTTC CAISGTSGYQETQYF TRBJ2-5 TRBD2 - TRBV10-3
TGTGCCACTCAGACAGGGCCCTACGAGCAGTACTTC CATQTGPYEQYF TRBJ2-7 TRBD1 - TRBV19
TGTGCCATCAGGGGGGGTGGGGATCACACTGAAGCTTTCTTT CAIRGGGDHTEAFF TRBJ1-1 - - TRBV10-3
TGTGCCAGCACTTCGGGTGGGTACAATGAGCAGTTCTTC CASTSGGYNEQFF TRBJ2-1 - - TRBV2
TGTGCCAGCAGCTCGGCGGGCGTGCATGAGCAGTTCTTC CASSSAGVHEQFF TRBJ2-1 - - TRBV5-4
TGTGCCAGCAGCTTAACTGGGACTCAGAGGAACACTGAAGCTTTCTTT CASSLTGTQRNTEAFF TRBJ1-1 - - TRBV7-3
TGTGCCAGCAGTTTCTGGGGCGCCAAAAACATTCAGTACTTC CASSFWGAKNIQYF TRBJ2-4 - - TRBV27
TGTGCCAGCTCACCAGTAACAGGGCGCCCCTATAATTCACCCCTCCACTTT CASSPVTGRPYNSPLHF TRBJ1-6 - - TRBV18
TGTGCCAGCAGCTTAGGGACAGGGGCCCACGAGCAGTACTTC CASSLGTGAHEQYF TRBJ2-7 TRBD1 - TRBV7-7
TGTGTCAGAAGCTTAACAGAAGATAGCAATCAGCCCCAGCATTTT CVRSLTEDSNQPQHF TRBJ1-5 - - TRBV7-5
TGTGCCAGCAGTGAAGCCCCGTGGGGGGCTGAAGCTTTCTTT CASSEAPWGAEAFF TRBJ1-1 - - TRBV2
TGTGCCACCTCCTCGACAGGGGGTGGTGGAAACACCATATATTTT CATSSTGGGGNTIYF TRBJ1-3 TRBD1 - TRBV6-5
TGTGCCAGTAGTCCCCAGACTAGCGGGGCGCTATTAACGCAGTATTTT CASSPQTSGALLTQYF TRBJ2-3 TRBD2 - TRBV19